The T cell receptor (beta chain) under discussion was sequenced for a study of blood T cells in healthy people across ages. Study-wide points: Among T cells, TCR beta diversity per million cells dropped roughly linearly as age rose.

Through a sample-barcoded 5' primer and a J-beta primer mix, a second PCR was run for roughly 7 to 11 cycles. Each cDNA molecule was tagged by a template-switch adaptor with 12 random nucleotides. Every sample produced at least 2.5 million CDR3-containing paired-end reads. TCRdb re-derived calls from the 5' RACE reads in MiXCR, one entry per CDR3 protein. Of approximately 800,000 distinct CDR3 sequences in the sample, 62% were seen once. In germline, CDR1 is MNHEY, CDR2 SMNVEV (reference sequence). The V end lost 8 bases, the J end lost 0 bases, and 23 bases lay between the germline ends. CDR3 size: 18 residues. Ranging in age from about 6 to 90, the donors were healthy Caucasian individuals from Russia. This clonotype was found a few times. Its target is unknown.

Sequenced material: blood. The TCR comes from a man younger than 45 in good health. The V call is TRBV27, the J call TRBJ1-5, with no clear D. CDR3: CASRESGSVPYSNQPQHF. CDR3 bases: TGTGCCAGCCGTGAGTCCGGATCGGTTCCCTATAGCAATCAGCCCCAGCATTTT.